The present T cell receptor beta chain was sequenced within a study of cytomegalovirus exposure and HLA in healthy donors. PCR used 60 Vbeta primers and 13 Jbeta primers. TCRdb's copy holds only in-frame clones and misses some; the assay was immunoSEQ multiplex PCR. The data contain 170,000 or so clones, around three quarters of them singletons. The study, taken as a whole, reports: Earlier findings revealed that most TCR beta V segments proved productive either about 87% or about 30% of the time.

A word on this clone: The antigen remains undetermined.

The sequence came from a young woman in good health and CMV-seronegative. Sequenced sample: PBMCs.

Here the CDR3 DNA reads TGTGCCAGTAGTATGGACAGGGGGAGTGAGCAGTTCTTC. Encoded protein: CASSMDRGSEQFF. V gene TRBV19 combines with J gene TRBJ2-1; 10 bases agree with TRBD1. CDR1 is LNHDA and CDR2 is SQIVND in the germline V gene (reference sequence). Germline trimming cut 3 bases from V and 9 bases from J; bases unmatched to any gene: 2. The CDR3 is 13 amino acids. Full variable domain (missing parts from reference TRBV19 and TRBJ2-1): DGGITQSPKYLFRKEGQNVTLSCEQNLNHDAMYWYRQDPGQGLRLIYYSQIVNDFQKGDIAEGYSVSREKKESFPLTVTSAQKNPTAFYLCASSMDRGSEQFFGPGTRLTVL.